A selection of T cell receptor beta chains follows, all from one sample in a study of CD8+ T cells in alopecia areata. TCRdb keeps only in-frame clones here, not all; method: immunoSEQ multiplex PCR. The table includes some 200,000 clones, around 60% detected once. Sequences were derived from CD4+ T cells sorted from blood, sampled at week 4, from a patient treated with tofacitinib. The source is a human donor with alopecia areata. The CDR3 runs from the conserved cysteine through the conserved F or W. The order of the fields is clone size, D gene, V gene, J gene, CDR3 protein, CDR3 DNA. D genes are given only for firm matches. Some rows mark clone size as missing; the rest say once, few, many or name a class of expanded clone.

-	-	TRBV7-9	TRBJ2-6	CASSPRQGDSSGANVLTF	TGTGCCAGCAGCCCCCGGCAGGGCGATAGCTCTGGGGCCAACGTCCTGACTTTC
once	TRBD1	TRBV2	TRBJ2-2	CASTRDRVMPGELFF	TGTGCCAGCACACGGGACAGGGTTATGCCCGGGGAGCTGTTTTTT
once	TRBD1	TRBV25-1	TRBJ1-5	CASSEWRGTGRNQPQHF	TGTGCCAGCAGTGAATGGCGGGGGACAGGCCGTAATCAGCCCCAGCATTTT
-	TRBD1	TRBV10-3	TRBJ2-7	CAITPDRDSYEQYF	TGTGCCATCACCCCAGACAGGGACTCCTACGAGCAGTACTTC
-	-	TRBV7-9	TRBJ2-3	CASSSQFTDTQYF	TGTGCCAGCAGCTCCCAATTCACAGATACGCAGTATTTT
-	-	TRBV30	TRBJ1-2	CAWSVILEGGYTF	TGTGCCTGGAGTGTTATACTGGAGGGCGGCTACACCTTC
-	-	TRBV30	TRBJ1-2	CAWSVVGDPYGYTF	TGTGCCTGGAGTGTCGTGGGGGACCCCTATGGCTACACCTTC
-	TRBD2	TRBV5-4	TRBJ2-1	CASSLERGPMGNEQFF	TGTGCCAGCAGCTTGGAGCGGGGGCCGATGGGCAATGAGCAGTTCTTC
-	-	TRBV15	TRBJ1-6	CATSRVLGSSYNSPLHF	TGTGCCACCAGCAGAGTATTGGGGAGCTCCTATAATTCACCCCTCCACTTT
-	-	TRBV29-1	TRBJ1-1	CSVGPGNTEAFF	TGCAGCGTTGGTCCGGGGAACACTGAAGCTTTCTTT
-	-	TRBV11-2	TRBJ2-1	CASSLVRGRPDEQFF	TGTGCCAGCAGCTTAGTTCGGGGGCGCCCCGATGAGCAGTTCTTC
once	-	TRBV5-6	TRBJ1-2	CASSLQNSRYGYTF	TGTGCCAGCAGCTTACAAAACAGCCGCTATGGCTACACCTTC
-	TRBD1	TRBV25-1	TRBJ1-2	CASRRGQGTYGYTF	TGTGCCAGCAGGAGGGGACAGGGGACCTATGGCTACACCTTC
few	-	TRBV18	TRBJ1-6	CASSPRVGGGNSPLHF	TGTGCCAGCTCACCTCGGGTCGGGGGAGGCAATTCACCCCTCCACTTT
many	-	TRBV5-4	TRBJ2-5	CASSLEETQYF	TGTGCCAGCAGCTTGGAGGAGACCCAGTACTTC
few	-	TRBV29-1	TRBJ2-7	CSVEAYEQYF	TGCAGCGTTGAAGCCTACGAGCAGTACTTC
few	-	TRBV10-3	TRBJ1-5	CATRPGSNQPQHF	TGTGCCACCCGCCCCGGGAGCAATCAGCCCCAGCATTTT
-	-	TRBV6-5	TRBJ1-2	CASSISYRGARGYTF	TGTGCCAGCAGTATATCATATCGGGGGGCTAGGGGCTACACCTTC
-	-	TRBV5-1	TRBJ2-6	CASSLGSSGANVLTF	TGCGCCAGCAGCTTGGGCAGTTCTGGGGCCAACGTCCTGACTTTC
-	-	TRBV30	TRBJ1-1	CAWARTGFGTEAFF	TGTGCCTGGGCCCGTACAGGGTTCGGCACTGAAGCTTTCTTT
few	-	TRBV7-9	TRBJ2-3	CASRVSGDTQYF	TGTGCCAGCAGGGTTAGCGGCGATACGCAGTATTTT
-	TRBD2	TRBV9	TRBJ2-1	CASSPGTSGYNEQFF	TGTGCCAGCAGCCCCGGGACTAGCGGATACAATGAGCAGTTCTTC
-	-	TRBV7-9	TRBJ1-4	CASSLGQGMFEKLFF	TGTGCCAGCAGCTTAGGGCAGGGGATGTTTGAAAAACTGTTTTTT
-	TRBD1	TRBV6-5	TRBJ1-6	CASSRTGVSSPLHF	TGTGCCAGCAGTCGCACAGGGGTGAGCTCACCCCTCCACTTT
-	TRBD1	TRBV7-2	TRBJ2-4	CASSLVRDRDQYF	TGTGCCAGCAGCTTAGTGAGGGACAGAGATCAGTACTTC
-	TRBD2	TRBV27	TRBJ2-3	CASSLGGLAGGPDTQYF	TGTGCCAGCAGTTTAGGGGGGCTAGCGGGGGGCCCCGATACGCAGTATTTT
-	-	TRBV27	TRBJ1-5	CASSLEWGGNQPQHF	TGTGCCAGCAGTTTAGAGTGGGGTGGCAATCAGCCCCAGCATTTT
-	-	TRBV6-5	TRBJ2-7	CASSLGRFYEQYF	TGTGCCAGCAGCCTTGGACGGTTCTACGAGCAGTACTTC
-	-	TRBV28	TRBJ2-4	CASEAPADSKNIQYF	TGTGCCAGCGAGGCTCCAGCAGACTCCAAAAACATTCAGTACTTC
few	-	TRBV10-3	TRBJ2-5	CAISESTEWETQYF	TGTGCCATCAGTGAGTCTACGGAGTGGGAGACCCAGTACTTC
-	TRBD2	TRBV5-1	TRBJ2-7	CASSFSGGRHYEQYF	TGCGCCAGCAGCTTCTCCGGGGGGAGACACTACGAGCAGTACTTC
few	TRBD2	TRBV5-1	TRBJ2-2	CASSSGLAGNVGELFF	TGCGCCAGCAGCTCCGGACTAGCGGGGAATGTGGGGGAGCTGTTTTTT
-	-	TRBV29-1	TRBJ2-2	CSVRARGRANTGELFF	TGCAGCGTTAGGGCTCGGGGCAGGGCGAACACCGGGGAGCTGTTTTTT
few	-	TRBV7-2	TRBJ1-2	CASSLVYGYTF	TGTGCCAGCAGCTTAGTGTATGGCTACACCTTC
once	-	TRBV29-1	TRBJ2-7	CSVSTASYEQYF	TGCAGCGTTTCGACAGCTTCCTACGAGCAGTACTTC
-	-	TRBV25-1	TRBJ2-3	CASTGFNTDTQYF	TGTGCCAGCACAGGGTTTAACACAGATACGCAGTATTTT
few	TRBD1	TRBV7-9	TRBJ1-2	CASSPDRAYGYTF	TGTGCCAGCAGCCCGGACAGGGCCTATGGCTACACCTTC
-	-	TRBV5-6	TRBJ2-5	CASSFRRTVVETQYF	TGTGCCAGCAGCTTTAGGCGGACGGTAGTGGAGACCCAGTACTTC
-	TRBD1	TRBV29-1	TRBJ1-2	CSVSTTGVNYGYTF	TGCAGCGTCTCCACGACAGGGGTGAACTATGGCTACACCTTC
-	-	TRBV7-2	TRBJ1-3	CASSTGTNSGNTIYF	TGTGCCAGCAGCACTGGGACAAACTCTGGAAACACCATATATTTT
-	-	TRBV30	TRBJ2-5	CAWSVNGETQYF	TGTGCCTGGAGTGTAAACGGCGAGACCCAGTACTTC
few	-	TRBV29-1	TRBJ2-6	CSVEVGFGANVLTF	TGCAGCGTTGAAGTGGGATTTGGGGCCAACGTCCTGACTTTC
-	TRBD1	TRBV29-1	TRBJ1-2	CSASPGQGYTF	TGCAGCGCGTCTCCGGGACAGGGCTACACCTTC
-	-	TRBV9	TRBJ1-5	CASSVDGDQPQHF	TGTGCCAGCAGCGTAGACGGGGATCAGCCCCAGCATTTT
few	-	TRBV5-1	TRBJ1-1	CASSLWQVNTEAFF	TGCGCCAGCAGCTTGTGGCAGGTTAACACTGAAGCTTTCTTT
-	TRBD1	TRBV29-1	TRBJ1-3	CSVAARTGPGNTIYF	TGCAGCGTTGCAGCAAGGACAGGACCTGGAAACACCATATATTTT
-	-	TRBV5-1	TRBJ1-2	CASSLSGAATGGYTF	TGCGCCAGCAGCTTGAGCGGGGCAGCCACGGGAGGCTACACCTTC
-	TRBD2	TRBV7-9	TRBJ2-1	CASSATSGGNNEQFF	TGTGCCAGCAGCGCGACTAGCGGGGGTAACAATGAGCAGTTCTTC
-	TRBD1	TRBV5-4	TRBJ2-1	CASSLAPGQGHNEQFF	TGTGCCAGCAGCTTGGCCCCGGGACAGGGTCACAATGAGCAGTTCTTC